This paragraph covers one T cell receptor (beta chain) sequence. Antigen unknown. Compared with germline, one end of the junction differs, possibly owing to a read error. Amplification used 60 Vbeta primers and 13 Jbeta primers. Only in-frame clones appear in the TCRdb table, and some are missing; sequencing was by immunoSEQ multiplex PCR. In all, the sample yields 100,000 to 150,000 clones. This entry comes from a study of cytomegalovirus exposure and HLA in healthy donors. Overall study findings and caveats: Highest at DRB1 and lowest at HLA-C, TCR association rates differed among HLA loci in a later analysis. The study recorded about 150 TCR beta chains that were cytomegalovirus-associated. The study had only CMV serostatus as immune exposure information. There were a few CMV-associated chains whose specificity for CMV antigens was confirmed in vitro.

The source material was PBMCs. The sequence came from a man aged 25 to 40 in good health and CMV-seronegative.

The CDR3 is CASSVAEGEANF. Written as DNA, the CDR3 is TGTGCCAGCAGTGTAGCCGAGGGAGAGGCGAATTTT. The rearrangement joins TRBV6-1 to TRBJ2-3; D might be TRBD2 (5 bases). In germline, CDR1 is MNHNS, CDR2 SASEGT. CDR3 size: 12 residues.